The 25 T cell receptor beta chains listed next were all sequenced from one sample in a study of spatial heterogeneity in lung cancer. Time point of the sample: sample taken at primary tumor resection. A single record per CDR3 protein comes from TCRdb applying MiXCR to the 5' RACE reads. The data show about 39,000 distinct CDR3 sequences, around 3.3% seen once. Sequenced here: normal lung tissue next to the tumor, sampled at surgery. The receptors here all came from a male donor with early-stage non-small cell lung cancer.

This chain uses TRBV18 with TRBJ1-1; D gene unclear. Trimming took 6 bases from V and 5 from J, leaving 7 bases between them. Germline CDR1 KGHSH, CDR2 LQKENI. The CDR3 sequence is 11 residues long. For the CDR3, the DNA is TGTGCCAGCTCGACGGGGACTGAAGCTTTCTTT. Its translation: CASSTGTEAFF.

In its sample, this clonotype was seen many times. V gene TRBV3-1 combines with J gene TRBJ1-1; possible D gene TRBD1, 6 bases. This CDR3 is 14 amino acids long. V was pared by 0 bases and J by 11 bases, with 16 bases between. Germline assignment: CDR1 LGHDT and CDR2 YNNKEL (reference sequence). This CDR3 is CASSQDHREDKAFF. DNA for the CDR3: TGTGCCAGCAGCCAAGACCACAGGGAGGATAAGGCTTTCTTT.

This clonotype was recorded many times. The rearrangement joins TRBV5-1 to TRBJ2-5; D is unclear. Trimming took off 4 bases at V and 0 bases at J, with 4 bases between the two ends. CDR1 is SGHRS and CDR2 is YFSETQ in the germline V gene. The CDR3 totals 12 residues. This CDR3 is CASSQNQETQYF. CDR3 nucleotides: TGCGCCAGCAGCCAAAACCAAGAGACCCAGTACTTC.

The genes are TRBV30 and TRBJ2-7, with 13 bases that match TRBD2. Germline loops: CDR1 GTSNPN, CDR2 SVGIG (reference sequence). This CDR3 is 15 amino acids long. After removal of 1 base from V and 1 base from J, the junction contained 1 base not matched to a gene. CDR3 sequence reads: CAWSEGLAGSYEQYF. The CDR3 nucleotides read TGTGCCTGGAGTGAGGGACTAGCGGGATCCTACGAGCAGTACTTC.

This clonotype was seen many times. The chain employs TRBV4-1 and TRBJ2-1, with a possible D match to TRBD1 (6 bases). V was clipped by 0 bases and J by 4 bases, with 10 bases between them. The CDR3 is 15 amino acids. Germline V gene lookup returns CDR1 MGHRA and CDR2 YSYEKL. CDR3 protein: CASSQEDRPYNEQFF. DNA of the CDR3: TGCGCCAGCAGCCAAGAGGACAGACCGTACAATGAGCAGTTCTTC.

This clonotype was observed many times. The chain links TRBV6-6 to TRBJ1-3; a possible D gene is TRBD1 (6 bases). CDR3 length: 13 amino acids. V shed 6 bases and J shed 7 bases, with 13 bases lying between them. Germline CDR1 and CDR2: MNHNY and SVGAGI (reference sequence). The CDR3 coding sequence is TGTGCCAGCAGCACAGGGATGGAGAACACCATATATTTT. Protein: CASSTGMENTIYF.

This clonotype occurred many times. This chain uses TRBV6-2 or TRBV6-3 with TRBJ2-1; unclear D gene. The CDR3 contains 14 residues. V lost 2 bases to trimming and J lost 4 bases, with 9 bases between them. In germline, CDR1 is MNHEY, CDR2 SVGEGT. The CDR3 here is CASSYGNQYNEQFF. DNA for the CDR3: TGTGCCAGCAGTTACGGGAACCAGTACAATGAGCAGTTCTTC.

This clonotype was seen repeatedly, ten times or more. CDR3: CSVPNSGNTEAFF. In DNA form, the CDR3 reads TGCAGCGTCCCCAACAGCGGGAACACTGAAGCTTTCTTT. The chain couples TRBV29-1 to TRBJ1-1, with D hard to call. This CDR3 spans 13 amino acids. Germline CDR1 SQVTM, CDR2 ANQGSEA. Trimming removed 6 bases at V and 1 base at J, with 12 bases between.

This clonotype was seen ten or more times. The chain joins TRBV20-1 to TRBJ1-1, with D possibly matching TRBD1 (6 bases). Germline V gene data show CDR1 as DFQATT and CDR2 as SNEGSKA (reference sequence). Trimming stripped 6 bases from V and 3 bases from J, with 14 bases between. The CDR3 has 13 residues. CDR3 sequence (DNA): TGCAGTGCAGGGGGAGGTTCGGACACTGAAGCTTTCTTT. It is translated as CSAGGGSDTEAFF.

This clonotype was observed at least ten times. The chain is built from TRBV2 and TRBJ2-7; the D gene is possibly TRBD1 (5 bases). Germline CDR1 reads SNHLY; CDR2 reads FYNNEI. CDR3 size: 10 residues. Trimming pared 2 bases from V and 9 bases from J, leaving 5 bases between. The CDR3 nucleotides read TGTGCCAGCAGTGAAAGGGGGCAGTACTTC. Protein product: CASSERGQYF.

This clonotype appeared many times. The V gene is TRBV20-1, the J gene TRBJ2-2; D remains unclear. Trimming removed 6 bases from V and 8 bases from J, with 10 bases in between. The CDR3 covers 11 residues. Germline CDR1 and CDR2: DFQATT and SNEGSKA (reference sequence). The CDR3 region is CSASRGGELFF. The CDR3, as DNA: TGCAGTGCAAGCCGAGGAGGGGAGCTGTTTTTT.

This clonotype was observed many times. The chain joins TRBV29-1 to TRBJ1-2; 7 bases map to TRBD1. V was clipped by 5 bases and J by 2 bases; unmatched bases: 14. CDR3 length: 16 residues. The V gene's germline CDR1 is SQVTM and CDR2 ANQGSEA. This CDR3 reads CSVQILSQGENYGYTF. DNA of the CDR3: TGCAGCGTTCAAATTTTGTCGCAGGGGGAAAACTATGGCTACACCTTC.

The J gene is TRBJ2-1, the V gene TRBV29-1, with 8 bases identical to TRBD2. The CDR3 totals 13 residues. V lost 6 bases to trimming and J lost 4 bases; unmatched junction nucleotides: 5. Germline V gene data show CDR1 as SQVTM and CDR2 as ANQGSEA. The CDR3 nucleotides read TGCAGCGTCACGGGACTAGGGTACAATGAGCAGTTCTTC. It encodes CSVTGLGYNEQFF.

Points on this clonotype: A much larger clone lies a single base off, so this may be a read error. The J gene is TRBJ1-1, the V gene TRBV28; possibly TRBD1 for D (5 bases). The CDR3 spans 15 residues. Germline CDR1 MDHEN, CDR2 SYDVKM. The chain's CDR3 is CASSSVAGRNAEAFF. CDR3 DNA: TGTGCCAGCAGCTCCGTTGCAGGGAGGAACGCTGAAGCTTTCTTT.

This clonotype showed up many times. The V gene is TRBV7-2, the J gene TRBJ2-3; 7 bases fit TRBD2. This CDR3 is 13 amino acids long. The junction had 8 bases not matched to a gene; V was cut back by 5 bases and J by 9 bases. Germline V lookup: CDR1 SGHTA, CDR2 FQGNSA. CDR3 region: CASSPGGFWTQYF. The DNA of the CDR3 is TGTGCCAGCAGCCCCGGGGGGTTCTGGACGCAGTATTTT.

Concerning this clonotype: This could be a read error, since a much larger clone is one nucleotide away. The chain recombines TRBV20-1 with TRBJ1-5; perhaps TRBD1 as D (5 bases). The CDR3 extends over 13 amino acids. Germline V gives CDR1 DFQATT, CDR2 SNEGSKA (reference sequence). The CDR3 DNA is TGCAGCTCCCAGGGTGGAGGGAATGAGCCCCAGCATTTT. Protein product: CSSQGGGNEPQHF.

This clonotype was seen many times. The V and J genes are TRBV5-1 and TRBJ2-1, with D unresolved. The CDR3 length is 14 residues. Between the trimmed V and J ends, which lost 3 bases and 8 bases, there was a span of 15 bases. Germline lookup yields CDR1 SGHRS and CDR2 YFSETQ. CDR3 DNA sequence: TGCGCCAGCAGCTCCGCTAGTATGATTTATGAGCAGTTCTTC. Residues: CASSSASMIYEQFF.

The table lists this clonotype with many counts. J is TRBJ2-3 and V is TRBV7-9, with 12 bases identical to TRBD2. Germline lookup yields CDR1 SEHNR and CDR2 FQNEAQ (reference sequence). V dropped 7 bases and J dropped 3; count of bases not matched to a gene: 5. This CDR3 spans 15 amino acids. The CDR3 here is CASILAGGRTDTQYF. The CDR3 DNA reads as TGTGCCAGCATCCTAGCGGGGGGGCGAACAGATACGCAGTATTTT. Full variable domain (rest looked up from reference TRBV7-9 and TRBJ2-3): DTGVSQNPRHKITKRGQNVTFRCDPISEHNRLYWYRQTLGQGPEFLTYFQNEAQLEKSRLLSDRFSAERPKGSFSTLEIQRTEQGDSAMYLCASILAGGRTDTQYFGPGTRLTVL.

This clonotype was observed many times. The gene calls are TRBV4-1 and TRBJ1-4; 9 bases map to TRBD1. The CDR3 spans 14 residues. The germline V gene has CDR1 MGHRA and CDR2 YSYEKL. V was pared by 3 bases and J by 6 bases, with 2 bases of the junction left unmatched. This chain's CDR3 is CASSQGQGYEKLFF. The CDR3 DNA reads TGCGCCAGCAGCCAGGGACAGGGATATGAAAAACTGTTTTTT.

This clonotype was seen repeatedly, ten times or more. V and J are TRBV5-1 and TRBJ1-6, with D maybe TRBD1 (6 bases). Germline V gene sequence: CDR1 SGHRS, CDR2 YFSETQ. V lost 3 bases, J lost 8 bases, and 15 bases lay in between. This CDR3 comprises 15 residues. CDR3 nucleotide sequence: TGCGCCAGCAGCTCCGCCGGGGGCTGGGATTCACCCCTCCACTTT. Its translation is CASSSAGGWDSPLHF. Complete variable domain (other parts from reference TRBV5-1 and TRBJ1-6): KAGVTQTPRYLIKTRGQQVTLSCSPISGHRSVSWYQQTPGQGLQFLFEYFSETQRNKGNFPGRFSGRQFSNSRSEMNVSTLELGDSALYLCASSSAGGWDSPLHFGNGTRLTVT.

This clonotype was seen more than once but under ten times. The CDR3 region is CASLAGANVLTF. The CDR3 DNA reads as TGTGCCAGCCTGGCTGGGGCCAACGTCCTGACTTTC. This sequence joins TRBV12-3 or TRBV12-4 and TRBJ2-6; D gene ambiguous. V was clipped by 8 bases and J by 2 bases, with 4 bases between them. The CDR3 totals 12 residues.

This clonotype was seen many times. V gene TRBV24-1 combines with J gene TRBJ2-3, with D unresolved. The V gene lost 0 bases and the J gene lost 6 bases, with 9 bases spanning the gap. This CDR3 contains 14 residues. In germline, CDR1 is KGHDR, CDR2 SFDVKD. The CDR3 is CATSDLPPDDTQYF. CDR3 DNA sequence: TGTGCCACCAGTGATTTGCCCCCTGACGATACGCAGTATTTT.

This clonotype was found a few times. The chain uses TRBV7-9 and TRBJ2-7; D call uncertain. Germline V gene sequence: CDR1 SEHNR, CDR2 FQNEAQ (reference sequence). The length of the CDR3 is 14 residues. Trimming took off 3 bases at V and 2 bases at J, with 11 bases between the two ends. Here the CDR3 reads CASSFSASPYEQYF. CDR3 bases: TGTGCCAGCAGCTTCTCCGCGAGCCCCTACGAGCAGTACTTC.

In this sample, this clonotype turned up many times. This CDR3 reads CASNLEQGVTRKMNTEAFF. The CDR3 nucleotides are TGTGCCAGCAATCTAGAACAGGGGGTTACTAGAAAGATGAACACTGAAGCTTTCTTT. This chain links TRBV2 with TRBJ1-1, with 8 bases matching TRBD1. The germline V gene encodes CDR1 SNHLY and CDR2 FYNNEI. The CDR3 length is 19 residues. Losses at the gene ends were 7 bases for V and 0 bases for J; bases not matched to a gene: 19.

This clonotype showed up many times. The chain carries TRBV24-1 and TRBJ2-3, with 11 bases matching TRBD1. CDR3 length equals 15 residues. Trimming at V came to 4 bases and at J to 3 bases, leaving 2 bases not matched to a gene. Germline assignment: CDR1 KGHDR and CDR2 SFDVKD. The CDR3 reads CATSDGDRGTDTQYF. CDR3 DNA sequence: TGTGCCACCAGTGACGGGGACAGGGGGACAGATACGCAGTATTTT.